Below are 5 T cell receptor beta chains sequenced from a single sample in a study of OX40 agonist ivuxolimab in advanced cancers. Generated by immunoSEQ multiplex PCR, the TCRdb table keeps only in-frame clones and is missing some. The sample contains roughly 50,000 clones, approximately 80% of which appear only once. The specimen comprised CD4+ or CD8+ T cells sorted from blood, sampled in a trial of the OX40 agonist ivuxolimab. These receptors came from an adult with an advanced solid tumor such as melanoma, head and neck, liver or kidney cancer.

V gene TRBV25-1 combines with J gene TRBJ2-3, with 8 bases fitting TRBD1. The CDR3 covers 13 residues. Germline V gene sequence: CDR1 MGHDK, CDR2 SYGVNS. V was clipped by 10 bases and J by 5 bases; unmatched bases: 8. The CDR3 loop is CATQTGALDTQYF. Here the CDR3 DNA reads TGTGCCACCCAGACAGGGGCCTTAGATACGCAGTATTTT.

The genes are TRBV5-1 and TRBJ1-1; 8 bases match TRBD1. J gave up 4 bases and V 0 bases, and 5 bases lay outside the gene matches. Germline CDR1 and CDR2: SGHRS and YFSETQ. This CDR3 is 15 amino acids long. CDR3 sequence (DNA): TGCGCCAGCAGCTTGGAAGGGACAGGCGTCACTGAAGCTTTCTTT. Protein product: CASSLEGTGVTEAFF.

The genes are TRBV18 and TRBJ1-1; no definite D call. V lost 3 bases, J lost 0 bases, and 8 bases lay in between. This CDR3 comprises 14 residues. Germline assignment: CDR1 KGHSH and CDR2 LQKENI. The DNA for the CDR3 is TGTGCCAGCTCACCCACAGCGATGAACACTGAAGCTTTCTTT. It translates to CASSPTAMNTEAFF.

This chain uses TRBV30 with TRBJ1-4, with a tentative D call TRBD1 (5 bases). V lost 2 bases and J lost 8, with 18 bases in between. CDR3 length: 15 residues. Germline V gene lookup returns CDR1 GTSNPN and CDR2 SVGIG (reference sequence). In DNA form, the CDR3 reads TGTGCCTGGAGTCCGGGATACGGGGGAAAGGAAAAACTGTTTTTT. Protein: CAWSPGYGGKEKLFF.

This clone was picked up a small number of times. The rearrangement joins TRBV30 to TRBJ1-3; D unclear. CDR1 is GTSNPN, CDR2 SVGIG, per germline (reference sequence). The CDR3 consists of 12 residues. V was pared by 0 bases and J by 2 bases, with 2 bases between. CDR3 protein: CAWSVPGNTIYF. In nucleotides, the CDR3 is TGTGCCTGGAGTGTACCTGGAAACACCATATATTTT.